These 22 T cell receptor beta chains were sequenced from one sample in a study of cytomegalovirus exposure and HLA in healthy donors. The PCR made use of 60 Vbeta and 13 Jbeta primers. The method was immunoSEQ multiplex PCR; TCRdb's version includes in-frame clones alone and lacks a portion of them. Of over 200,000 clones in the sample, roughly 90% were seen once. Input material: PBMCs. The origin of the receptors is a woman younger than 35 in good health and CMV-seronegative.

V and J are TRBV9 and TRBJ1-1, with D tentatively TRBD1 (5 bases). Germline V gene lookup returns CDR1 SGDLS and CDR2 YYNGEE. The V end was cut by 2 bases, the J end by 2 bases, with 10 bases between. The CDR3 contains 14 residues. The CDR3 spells CASSVGDFNTEAFF. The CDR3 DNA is TGTGCCAGCAGCGTGGGGGACTTTAACACTGAAGCTTTCTTT.

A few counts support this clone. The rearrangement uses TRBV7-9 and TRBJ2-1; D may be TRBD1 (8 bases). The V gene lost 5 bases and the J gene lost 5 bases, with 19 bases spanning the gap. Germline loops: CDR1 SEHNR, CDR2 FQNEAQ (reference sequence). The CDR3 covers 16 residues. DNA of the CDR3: TGTGCCAGCAGCCCGAACGGACAGGGAGGGGACAATGAGCAGTTCTTC. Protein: CASSPNGQGGDNEQFF. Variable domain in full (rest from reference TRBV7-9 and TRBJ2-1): DTGVSQNPRHKITKRGQNVTFRCDPISEHNRLYWYRQTLGQGPEFLTYFQNEAQLEKSRLLSDRFSAERPKGSFSTLEIQRTEQGDSAMYLCASSPNGQGGDNEQFFGPGTRLTVL.

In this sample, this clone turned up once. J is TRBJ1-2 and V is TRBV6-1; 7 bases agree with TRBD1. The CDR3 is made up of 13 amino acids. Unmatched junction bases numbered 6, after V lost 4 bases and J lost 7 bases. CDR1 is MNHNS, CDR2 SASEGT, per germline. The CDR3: CASSVRAGGGYTF. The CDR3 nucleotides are TGTGCCAGCAGTGTAAGGGCAGGGGGTGGCTACACCTTC.

The CDR3 DNA sequence: TGTGCCAGCAGCTTCGCAGGGATCTCCTACGAGCAGTACTTC. Amino acids: CASSFAGISYEQYF. The chain couples TRBV7-2 to TRBJ2-7, with D perhaps matching TRBD1 (5 bases). V lost 3 bases and J lost 0, with 9 bases in between. Germline V gene data show CDR1 as SGHTA and CDR2 as FQGNSA. The CDR3 is made up of 14 amino acids.

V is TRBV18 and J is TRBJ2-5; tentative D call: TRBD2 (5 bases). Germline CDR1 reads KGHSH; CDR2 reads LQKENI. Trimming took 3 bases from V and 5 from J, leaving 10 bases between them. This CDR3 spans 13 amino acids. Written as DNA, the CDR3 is TGTGCCAGCTCACCCGGGAAGTCGGAGACCCAGTACTTC. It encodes CASSPGKSETQYF.

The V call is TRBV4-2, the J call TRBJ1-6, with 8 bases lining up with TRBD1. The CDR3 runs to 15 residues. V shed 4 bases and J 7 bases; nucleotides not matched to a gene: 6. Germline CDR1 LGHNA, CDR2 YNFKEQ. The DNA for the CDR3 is TGTGCCAGCAGCCCCTTCCGGGACAGGAATTCACCCCTCCACTTT. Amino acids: CASSPFRDRNSPLHF.

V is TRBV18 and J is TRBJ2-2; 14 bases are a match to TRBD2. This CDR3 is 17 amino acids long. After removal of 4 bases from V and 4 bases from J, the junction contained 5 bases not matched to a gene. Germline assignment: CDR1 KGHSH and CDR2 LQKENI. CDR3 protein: CASSLTGTSGGTGELFF. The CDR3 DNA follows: TGTGCCAGCTCACTGACCGGGACTAGCGGGGGCACCGGGGAGCTGTTTTTT.

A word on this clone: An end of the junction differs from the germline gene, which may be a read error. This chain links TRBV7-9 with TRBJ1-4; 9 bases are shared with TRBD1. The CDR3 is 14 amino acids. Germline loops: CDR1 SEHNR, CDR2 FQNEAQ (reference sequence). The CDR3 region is CSSSSDRGGEKLFF. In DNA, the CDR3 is TGTTCCAGCAGCTCGGACAGGGGTGGAGAAAAACTGTTTTTT.

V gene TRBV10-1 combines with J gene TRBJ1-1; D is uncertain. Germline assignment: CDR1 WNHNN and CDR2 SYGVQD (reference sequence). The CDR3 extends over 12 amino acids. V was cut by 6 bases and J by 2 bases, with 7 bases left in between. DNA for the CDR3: TGCGCCAGCAGCCAGGCTAACACTGAAGCTTTCTTT. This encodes CASSQANTEAFF.

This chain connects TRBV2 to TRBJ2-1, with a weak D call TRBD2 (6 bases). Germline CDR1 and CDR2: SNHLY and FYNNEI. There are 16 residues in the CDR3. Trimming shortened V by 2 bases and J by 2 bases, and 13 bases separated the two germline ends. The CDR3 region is CASSEQTGGTYNEQFF. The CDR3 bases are TGTGCCAGCAGTGAACAGACGGGCGGGACCTACAATGAGCAGTTCTTC.

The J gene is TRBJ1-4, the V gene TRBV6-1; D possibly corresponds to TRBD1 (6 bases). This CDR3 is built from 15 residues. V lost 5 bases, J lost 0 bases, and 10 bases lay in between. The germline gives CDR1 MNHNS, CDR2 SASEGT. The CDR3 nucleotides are TGTGCCAGCAGTTTGGACAGAACAACTAATGAAAAACTGTTTTTT. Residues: CASSLDRTTNEKLFF.

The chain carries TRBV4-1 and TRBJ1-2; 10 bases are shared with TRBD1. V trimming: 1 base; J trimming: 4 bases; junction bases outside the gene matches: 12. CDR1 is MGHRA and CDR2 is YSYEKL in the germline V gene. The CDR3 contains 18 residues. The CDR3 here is CASSQVEIRTGGLYGYTF. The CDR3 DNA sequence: TGCGCCAGCAGCCAAGTTGAAATCCGGACAGGGGGGCTCTATGGCTACACCTTC.

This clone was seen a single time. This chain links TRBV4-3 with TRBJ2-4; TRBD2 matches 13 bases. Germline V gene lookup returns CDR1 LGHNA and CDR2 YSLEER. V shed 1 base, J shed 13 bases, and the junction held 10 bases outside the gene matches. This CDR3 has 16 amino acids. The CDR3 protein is CASSQGLAGGLSRQYF. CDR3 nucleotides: TGCGCCAGCAGCCAAGGACTAGCGGGAGGCCTTAGTCGCCAGTACTTC.

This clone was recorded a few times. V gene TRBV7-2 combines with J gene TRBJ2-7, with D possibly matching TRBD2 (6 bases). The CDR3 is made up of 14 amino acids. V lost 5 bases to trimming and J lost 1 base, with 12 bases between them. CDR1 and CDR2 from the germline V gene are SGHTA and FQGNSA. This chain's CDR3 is CASSRDWASYEQYF. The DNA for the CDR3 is TGTGCCAGCAGCCGGGACTGGGCATCCTACGAGCAGTACTTC.

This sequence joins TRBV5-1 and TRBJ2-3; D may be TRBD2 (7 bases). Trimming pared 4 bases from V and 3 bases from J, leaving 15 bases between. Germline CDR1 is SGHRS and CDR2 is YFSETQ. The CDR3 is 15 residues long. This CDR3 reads CASSPAGATTDTQYF. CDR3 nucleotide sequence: TGCGCCAGCAGCCCGGCGGGGGCGACTACAGATACGCAGTATTTT.

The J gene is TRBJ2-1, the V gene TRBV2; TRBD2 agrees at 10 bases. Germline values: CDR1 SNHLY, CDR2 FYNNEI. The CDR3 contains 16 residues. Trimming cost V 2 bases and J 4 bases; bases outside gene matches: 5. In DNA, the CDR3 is TGTGCCAGCAGTGAAAAGCGGGGGGGCCTATACAATGAGCAGTTCTTC. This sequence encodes CASSEKRGGLYNEQFF.

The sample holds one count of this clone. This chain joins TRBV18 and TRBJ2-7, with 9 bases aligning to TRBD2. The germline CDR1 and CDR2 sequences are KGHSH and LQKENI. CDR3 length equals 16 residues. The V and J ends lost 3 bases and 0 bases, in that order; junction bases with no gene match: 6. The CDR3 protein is CASSPLNSGSSYEQYF. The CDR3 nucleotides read TGTGCCAGCTCACCGCTGAATAGCGGGAGCTCCTACGAGCAGTACTTC.

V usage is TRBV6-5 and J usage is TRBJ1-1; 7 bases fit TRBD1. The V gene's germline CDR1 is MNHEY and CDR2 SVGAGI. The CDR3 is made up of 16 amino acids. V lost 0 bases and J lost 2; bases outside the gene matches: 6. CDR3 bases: TGTGCCAGCAGTTACTCGAGTAACAGGGGAAACACTGAAGCTTTCTTT. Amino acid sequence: CASSYSSNRGNTEAFF.

CDR3 in DNA: TGTGCCAGCAGCCCGGCCCAGGGGGCGGATACGCAGTATTTT. As protein: CASSPAQGADTQYF. This chain joins TRBV7-9 and TRBJ2-3, with TRBD1 matching over 8 bases. Unmatched junction bases numbered 7, after V lost 5 bases and J lost 6 bases. The CDR3 contains 14 residues. The V gene's germline CDR1 is SEHNR and CDR2 FQNEAQ (reference sequence).

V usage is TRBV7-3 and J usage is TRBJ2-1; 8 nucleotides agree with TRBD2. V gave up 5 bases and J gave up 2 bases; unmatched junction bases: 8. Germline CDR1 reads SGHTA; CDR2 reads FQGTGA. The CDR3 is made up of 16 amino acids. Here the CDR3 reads CASSPLTSAAYNEQFF. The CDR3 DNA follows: TGTGCCAGCAGCCCTTTGACTAGCGCGGCCTACAATGAGCAGTTCTTC.

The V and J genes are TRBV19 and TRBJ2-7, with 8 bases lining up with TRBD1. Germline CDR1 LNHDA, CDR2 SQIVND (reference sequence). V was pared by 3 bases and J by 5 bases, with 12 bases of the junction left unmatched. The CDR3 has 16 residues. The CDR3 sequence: CASSIYQGARADEQYF. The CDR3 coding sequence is TGTGCCAGTAGTATTTACCAGGGGGCAAGGGCCGACGAGCAGTACTTC.

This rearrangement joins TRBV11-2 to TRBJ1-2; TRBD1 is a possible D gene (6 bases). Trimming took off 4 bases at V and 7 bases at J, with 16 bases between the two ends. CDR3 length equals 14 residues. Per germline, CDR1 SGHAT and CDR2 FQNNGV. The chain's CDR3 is CASSYSSRGGGYTF. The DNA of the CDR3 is TGTGCCAGCAGCTATAGTAGCAGGGGCGGTGGCTACACCTTC.